This is a list of T cell receptor beta chains from one sample in a study of T cell responses to AZD1222 COVID-19 vaccine. TCRdb keeps only in-frame clones here, not all; method: immunoSEQ multiplex PCR. In the table there are roughly 100,000 clones, about 91% of which are singletons. The sequences come from peripheral blood, collected on day 0 of AZD1222 vaccination. These receptors came from an adult in good health. Each CDR3 is given with its conserved first and last residue. A D gene is named only where the DNA matches it firmly. Some rows mark clone size as missing; the rest say once, few, many or name a class of expanded clone.

d_gene: -
j_gene: TRBJ1-5
v_gene: TRBV5-1
abundance: -
CDR3nt: TGCGCCAGCAGCCATGAATCAGGAGGCAATCAGCCCCAGCATTTT
CDR3aa: CASSHESGGNQPQHF

d_gene: TRBD1
j_gene: TRBJ1-1
v_gene: TRBV5-6
abundance: -
CDR3nt: TGTGCCAGCAGCTTGTGGGGACAGGGCCCTAAGGGCACTGAAGCTTTCTTT
CDR3aa: CASSLWGQGPKGTEAFF

d_gene: -
j_gene: TRBJ1-1
v_gene: TRBV20-1
abundance: -
CDR3nt: TGCAGTGCTAGCGCCGGGTCAAAAGCTTTCTTT
CDR3aa: CSASAGSKAFF

d_gene: -
j_gene: TRBJ2-5
v_gene: TRBV5-4
abundance: -
CDR3nt: TGTGCCAGCAGCTTGGAGGGGGAGACCCAGTACTTC
CDR3aa: CASSLEGETQYF

d_gene: -
j_gene: TRBJ1-3
v_gene: TRBV27
abundance: -
CDR3nt: TGTGCCAGCAGACGAACACAGGGAAGTGACACCATATATTTT
CDR3aa: CASRRTQGSDTIYF

d_gene: -
j_gene: TRBJ2-5
v_gene: TRBV19
abundance: -
CDR3nt: TGTGCCAGTAGTACCACAGGGAGGGGGCAAAAAGAGACCCAGTACTTC
CDR3aa: CASSTTGRGQKETQYF

d_gene: TRBD1
j_gene: TRBJ1-1
v_gene: TRBV23-1
abundance: -
CDR3nt: TGCGCCAGCAGTCAAGGACAGGGGATGGATGAAGCTTTCTTT
CDR3aa: CASSQGQGMDEAFF

d_gene: -
j_gene: TRBJ2-1
v_gene: TRBV24-1
abundance: -
CDR3nt: TGTGCCACCAGTGATTTGAGGACCAGGGAGCAGTTCTTC
CDR3aa: CATSDLRTREQFF

d_gene: -
j_gene: TRBJ2-7
v_gene: TRBV5-4
abundance: -
CDR3nt: TGTGCCAGCAGCTTGGGCCAGGGGCCATACGAGCAGTACTTC
CDR3aa: CASSLGQGPYEQYF

d_gene: TRBD1
j_gene: TRBJ1-3
v_gene: TRBV19
abundance: -
CDR3nt: TGTGCCAGTGCCCGGGACAGGCCCTCTGGAAACACCATATATTTT
CDR3aa: CASARDRPSGNTIYF

d_gene: TRBD1
j_gene: TRBJ2-3
v_gene: TRBV2
abundance: -
CDR3nt: TGTGCCAGCAGGTCCCGACAGGGGGCTACGCAGTATTTT
CDR3aa: CASRSRQGATQYF

d_gene: -
j_gene: TRBJ1-6
v_gene: TRBV29-1
abundance: -
CDR3nt: TGCAGCGTTGACCAAGACAGGAGAGGTTCACCCCTCCACTTT
CDR3aa: CSVDQDRRGSPLHF

d_gene: -
j_gene: TRBJ1-5
v_gene: TRBV5-1
abundance: -
CDR3nt: TGCGCCAGCAGCTTGGCCACCAATCAGCCCCAGCATTTT
CDR3aa: CASSLATNQPQHF

d_gene: TRBD2
j_gene: TRBJ2-3
v_gene: TRBV7-3
abundance: -
CDR3nt: TGTGCCAGCAGCTTAGGCAGCGGGGGCACAGATACGCAGTATTTT
CDR3aa: CASSLGSGGTDTQYF

d_gene: -
j_gene: TRBJ1-5
v_gene: TRBV30
abundance: -
CDR3nt: TGTGCCTGGAGTAGACAAAGAAATCAGCCCCAGCATTTT
CDR3aa: CAWSRQRNQPQHF

d_gene: -
j_gene: TRBJ2-7
v_gene: TRBV11-1
abundance: few
CDR3nt: TGTGCCAGCAGCTTACTAGATTTTGGCTACGAGCAGTACTTC
CDR3aa: CASSLLDFGYEQYF

d_gene: -
j_gene: TRBJ2-1
v_gene: TRBV13
abundance: -
CDR3nt: TGTGCCAGCAGCTCTAGTGGGGGGATGTTCAATGAGCAGTTCTTC
CDR3aa: CASSSSGGMFNEQFF

d_gene: -
j_gene: TRBJ1-5
v_gene: TRBV3-1/TRBV3-2
abundance: -
CDR3nt: TGTGCCAGCAGCCAAGATCTTAACAATCAGCCCCAGCATTTT
CDR3aa: CASSQDLNNQPQHF

d_gene: TRBD1
j_gene: TRBJ1-2
v_gene: TRBV6-2/TRBV6-3
abundance: -
CDR3nt: TGTGCCAGCAGTACCCGGACAGGGACCCATGGCTACACCTTC
CDR3aa: CASSTRTGTHGYTF

d_gene: TRBD1
j_gene: TRBJ2-1
v_gene: TRBV28
abundance: -
CDR3nt: TGTGCCAGCACTCAGGACAGGGGCAATGAGCAGTTCTTC
CDR3aa: CASTQDRGNEQFF

d_gene: TRBD1
j_gene: TRBJ1-2
v_gene: TRBV3-1/TRBV3-2
abundance: -
CDR3nt: TGTGCCAGCAGCCAAGACTCCGGGACAGCTTATGGCTACACCTTC
CDR3aa: CASSQDSGTAYGYTF

d_gene: TRBD2
j_gene: TRBJ2-3
v_gene: TRBV2
abundance: once
CDR3nt: TGTGCCAGCAGTGACCTAGCGGGGAGCACAGATACGCAGTATTTT
CDR3aa: CASSDLAGSTDTQYF

d_gene: TRBD1
j_gene: TRBJ1-5
v_gene: TRBV15
abundance: -
CDR3nt: TGTGCCACCAGCAGAGACCAGGGACAGGGGGATAATCAGCCCCAGCATTTT
CDR3aa: CATSRDQGQGDNQPQHF

d_gene: -
j_gene: TRBJ1-4
v_gene: TRBV19
abundance: -
CDR3nt: TGTGCCAGTAGTCCTCTAGGGAGCGAACGTAATGAAAAACTGTTTTTT
CDR3aa: CASSPLGSERNEKLFF

d_gene: -
j_gene: TRBJ1-2
v_gene: TRBV29-1
abundance: once
CDR3nt: TGCAGCGTTGAAGGCGTAGTGGGCAGTTATGAGGATGGCTACACCTTC
CDR3aa: CSVEGVVGSYEDGYTF

d_gene: -
j_gene: TRBJ1-2
v_gene: TRBV5-1
abundance: few
CDR3nt: TGCGCCAGCAGCCCTGGAGCCGGTGGCAGCCACTATGGCTACACCTTC
CDR3aa: CASSPGAGGSHYGYTF

d_gene: -
j_gene: TRBJ1-2
v_gene: TRBV19
abundance: -
CDR3nt: TGTGCCAGTTACGGTATTGGCTACACCTTC
CDR3aa: CASYGIGYTF

d_gene: -
j_gene: TRBJ2-3
v_gene: TRBV6-5
abundance: -
CDR3nt: TGTGCCAGCAGTTACTCTGGTATTCCTAGCACAGATACGCAGTATTTT
CDR3aa: CASSYSGIPSTDTQYF

d_gene: -
j_gene: TRBJ2-1
v_gene: TRBV5-6
abundance: -
CDR3nt: TGTGCCAGCACCATAAGGAAACTACGTCCTGGCAATGAGCAGTTCTTC
CDR3aa: CASTIRKLRPGNEQFF

d_gene: -
j_gene: TRBJ2-3
v_gene: TRBV29-1
abundance: -
CDR3nt: TGCAGCGTTGACCCGAAGGACCGGGCACTAGAGTCAGATACGCAGTATTTT
CDR3aa: CSVDPKDRALESDTQYF

d_gene: -
j_gene: TRBJ1-1
v_gene: TRBV5-4
abundance: -
CDR3nt: TGTGCCAGCAGCTTGGCTTACGGCAGCAACACTGAAGCTTTCTTT
CDR3aa: CASSLAYGSNTEAFF

d_gene: -
j_gene: TRBJ2-5
v_gene: TRBV4-1
abundance: -
CDR3nt: TGCGCCAGCAGCCAAGGTGTGGGACTCTCAGAGACCCAGTACTTC
CDR3aa: CASSQGVGLSETQYF

d_gene: -
j_gene: TRBJ2-1
v_gene: TRBV5-1
abundance: -
CDR3nt: TGCGCCAGCAGCCTGACGACTGGGAATGAGCAGTTCTTC
CDR3aa: CASSLTTGNEQFF

d_gene: TRBD1
j_gene: TRBJ1-2
v_gene: TRBV30
abundance: -
CDR3nt: TGTGCCTGGAGGCCTGACAGGGGGGCTAACTATGGCTACACCTTC
CDR3aa: CAWRPDRGANYGYTF